A selection of T cell receptor beta chains follows, all from one sample in a study of cytomegalovirus exposure and HLA in healthy donors. Some clones are missing from TCRdb's copy, which holds only in-frame ones; the method was immunoSEQ multiplex PCR. The data hold roughly 120,000 clones, with 81% observed a single time. Source material: PBMCs. The receptors stem from a middle-aged woman in good health and CMV-seronegative. CDR3s include the opening cysteine and the closing phenylalanine or tryptophan. D genes are given only for firm matches. Clone size is shown for a subset of rows, as once, few, many or a class of expanded clone.

>TRBD2|NA|TRBV10-3|TRBJ2-3
TGTGCCACCGAGGAAGCGGGGGCAACAGATACGCAGTATTTT
CATEEAGATDTQYF
>TRBD1|NA|TRBV28|TRBJ1-1
TGTGCCACCGAATTCAGGGGGAGGGCTTTCTTT
CATEFRGRAFF
>TRBD2|NA|TRBV19|TRBJ2-1
TGTGCCAGTAGTATGGGCCAGCGGGGGAATTACAATGAGCAGTTCTTC
CASSMGQRGNYNEQFF
>TRBD2|NA|TRBV5-1|TRBJ2-1
TGCGCCAGCAGCTTCGGGACTAGCTCCTATGAGCAGTTCTTC
CASSFGTSSYEQFF
>TRBD1|NA|TRBV12-5|TRBJ2-7
TGTGCTAGTGGCACGGGGACAGGGGATGAGCAGTACTTC
CASGTGTGDEQYF
>TRBD1|NA|TRBV10-3|TRBJ1-1
TGTGCCATCAGTGAGCGGGACAGGGGCACTGAAGCTTTCTTT
CAISERDRGTEAFF
>TRBD1|few|TRBV29-1|TRBJ2-6
TGCAGCGCTCGGGGACAGGGTTCCAACGTCCTGACTTTC
CSARGQGSNVLTF
>TRBD1|NA|TRBV15|TRBJ1-4
TGTGCCACCAGCAGAGCTGGGACAGGGGTCCCAACTAATGAAAAACTGTTTTTT
CATSRAGTGVPTNEKLFF
>NA|NA|TRBV18|TRBJ2-6
TGTGCCAGCTCACCACCGGCGGGATCTGGGGCCAACGTCCTGACTTTC
CASSPPAGSGANVLTF
>NA|NA|TRBV7-2|TRBJ1-1
TGTGCCAGCAGCTTATCCGGGACACTTAGTGAAGCTTTCTTT
CASSLSGTLSEAFF
>NA|NA|TRBV29-1|TRBJ2-7
TGCAGCGGCACAGGGAGCAAGGGGTCCTACGAGCAGTACTTC
CSGTGSKGSYEQYF
>NA|NA|TRBV11-2|TRBJ2-2
TGTGCCAGCAGCTTAGATCCCTACAACACCGGGGAGCTGTTTTTT
CASSLDPYNTGELFF
>NA|NA|TRBV6-5|TRBJ2-6
TGTGCCAGCACCATCTCTGGGGCCAACGTCCTGACTTTC
CASTISGANVLTF
>NA|NA|TRBV10-3|TRBJ2-3
TGTGCCACAAACCATCAGGGCACCACAGATACGCAGTATTTT
CATNHQGTTDTQYF
>NA|NA|TRBV11-2|TRBJ2-5
TGTGCCAGCAGGACGACATACAGGGATAGGGAGACCCAGTACTTC
CASRTTYRDRETQYF
>NA|NA|TRBV30|TRBJ2-1
TGTGCCTGGAGTGTACGGGCAGGGATAGTGTCCTACAATGAGCAGTTCTTC
CAWSVRAGIVSYNEQFF
>NA|NA|TRBV5-8|TRBJ2-1
TGTGCCAGCAGCTTGGGCAGGCCCTACAATGAGCAGTTCTTC
CASSLGRPYNEQFF
>NA|NA|TRBV27|TRBJ1-1
TGTGCCAGCAGTAGAGTTATCGGTGAAGCTTTCTTT
CASSRVIGEAFF